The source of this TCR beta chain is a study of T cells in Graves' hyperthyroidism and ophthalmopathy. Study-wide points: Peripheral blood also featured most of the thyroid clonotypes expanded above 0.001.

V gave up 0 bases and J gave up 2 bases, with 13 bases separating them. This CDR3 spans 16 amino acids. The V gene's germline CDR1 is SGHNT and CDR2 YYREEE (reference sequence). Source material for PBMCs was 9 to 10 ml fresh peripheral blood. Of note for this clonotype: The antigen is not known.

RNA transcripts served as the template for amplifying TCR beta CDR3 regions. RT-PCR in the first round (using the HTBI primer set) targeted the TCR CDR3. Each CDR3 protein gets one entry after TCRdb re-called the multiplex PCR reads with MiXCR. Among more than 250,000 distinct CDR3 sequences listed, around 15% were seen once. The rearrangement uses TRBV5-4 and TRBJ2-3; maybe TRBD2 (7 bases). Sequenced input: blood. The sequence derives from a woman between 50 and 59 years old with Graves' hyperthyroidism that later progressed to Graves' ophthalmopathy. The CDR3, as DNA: TGTGCCAGCAGCTTGGGGGGGGGGCAGCTCACAGATACGCAGTATTTT. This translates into CASSLGGGQLTDTQYF.